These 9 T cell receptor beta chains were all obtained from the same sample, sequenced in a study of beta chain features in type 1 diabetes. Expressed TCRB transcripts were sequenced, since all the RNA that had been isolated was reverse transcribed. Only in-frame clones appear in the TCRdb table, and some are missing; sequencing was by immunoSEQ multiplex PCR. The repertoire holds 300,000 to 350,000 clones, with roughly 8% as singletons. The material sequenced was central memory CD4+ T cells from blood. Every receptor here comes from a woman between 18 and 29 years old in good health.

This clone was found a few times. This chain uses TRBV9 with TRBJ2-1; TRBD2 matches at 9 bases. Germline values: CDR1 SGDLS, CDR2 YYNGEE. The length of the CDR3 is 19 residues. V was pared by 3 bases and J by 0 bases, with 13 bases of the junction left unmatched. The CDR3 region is CASSAALGRGGSSYNEQFF. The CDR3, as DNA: TGTGCCAGCAGCGCCGCCCTGGGGCGGGGGGGGAGCTCCTACAATGAGCAGTTCTTC.

The CDR3 DNA follows: TGCGCCAGCAGCCCGGGGACATCAGGGGGCTATGGCTACACCTTC. Translation: CASSPGTSGGYGYTF. The J gene is TRBJ1-2, the V gene TRBV5-1, with 7 bases matching TRBD1. J lost 4 bases, V lost 4 bases, and 10 bases had no gene match. Germline V gives CDR1 SGHRS, CDR2 YFSETQ. This CDR3 has 15 residues.

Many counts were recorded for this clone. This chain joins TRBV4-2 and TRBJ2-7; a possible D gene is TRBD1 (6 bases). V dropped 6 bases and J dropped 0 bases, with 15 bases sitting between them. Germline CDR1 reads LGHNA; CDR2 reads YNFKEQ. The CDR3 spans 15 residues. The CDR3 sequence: CASRANRDNSYEQYF. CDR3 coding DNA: TGTGCCAGCAGAGCTAACCGGGACAACTCCTACGAGCAGTACTTC.

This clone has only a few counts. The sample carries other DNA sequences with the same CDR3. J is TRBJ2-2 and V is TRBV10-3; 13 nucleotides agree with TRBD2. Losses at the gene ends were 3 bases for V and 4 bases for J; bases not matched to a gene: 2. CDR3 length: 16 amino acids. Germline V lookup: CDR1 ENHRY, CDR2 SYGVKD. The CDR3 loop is CAISERLAGGTGELFF. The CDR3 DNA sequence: TGTGCCATCAGTGAACGACTAGCGGGAGGCACCGGGGAGCTGTTTTTT.

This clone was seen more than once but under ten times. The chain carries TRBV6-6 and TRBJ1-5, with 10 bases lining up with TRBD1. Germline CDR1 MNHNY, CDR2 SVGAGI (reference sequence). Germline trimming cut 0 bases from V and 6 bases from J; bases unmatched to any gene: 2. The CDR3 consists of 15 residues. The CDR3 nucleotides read TGTGCCAGCAGTTACTCGAGGACAGGGGGTCAGCCCCAGCATTTT. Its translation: CASSYSRTGGQPQHF.

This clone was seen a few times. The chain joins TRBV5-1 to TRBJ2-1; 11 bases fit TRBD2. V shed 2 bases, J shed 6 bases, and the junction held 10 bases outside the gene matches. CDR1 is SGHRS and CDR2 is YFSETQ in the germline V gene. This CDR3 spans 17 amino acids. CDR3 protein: CASSLLTSGSPLNEQFF. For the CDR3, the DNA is TGCGCCAGCAGCTTATTAACTAGCGGGAGTCCGCTCAATGAGCAGTTCTTC.

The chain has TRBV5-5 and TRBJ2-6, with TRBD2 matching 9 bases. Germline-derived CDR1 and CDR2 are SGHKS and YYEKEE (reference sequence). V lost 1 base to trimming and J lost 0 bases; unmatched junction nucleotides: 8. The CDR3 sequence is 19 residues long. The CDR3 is CASSLMLGLAISGANVLTF. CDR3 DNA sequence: TGTGCCAGCAGCTTGATGCTCGGACTAGCGATCTCTGGGGCCAACGTCCTGACTTTC. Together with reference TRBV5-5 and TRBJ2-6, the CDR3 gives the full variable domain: DAGVTQSPTHLIKTRGQQVTLRCSPISGHKSVSWYQQVLGQGPQFIFQYYEKEERGRGNFPDRFSARQFPNYSSELNVNALLLGDSALYLCASSLMLGLAISGANVLTFGAGSRLTVL.

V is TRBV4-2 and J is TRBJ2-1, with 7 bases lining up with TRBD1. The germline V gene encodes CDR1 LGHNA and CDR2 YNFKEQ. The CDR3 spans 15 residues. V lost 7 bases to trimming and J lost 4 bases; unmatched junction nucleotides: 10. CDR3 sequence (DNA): TGTGCCAGCACCCGAGGGACAGACTTGTACAATGAGCAGTTCTTC. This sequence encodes CASTRGTDLYNEQFF.

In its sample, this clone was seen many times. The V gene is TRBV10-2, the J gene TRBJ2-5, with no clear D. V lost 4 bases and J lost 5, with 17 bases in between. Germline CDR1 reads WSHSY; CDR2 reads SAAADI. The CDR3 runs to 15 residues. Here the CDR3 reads CASSGFGQSRETQYF. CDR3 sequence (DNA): TGCGCCAGCAGTGGGTTCGGCCAATCACGGGAGACCCAGTACTTC.